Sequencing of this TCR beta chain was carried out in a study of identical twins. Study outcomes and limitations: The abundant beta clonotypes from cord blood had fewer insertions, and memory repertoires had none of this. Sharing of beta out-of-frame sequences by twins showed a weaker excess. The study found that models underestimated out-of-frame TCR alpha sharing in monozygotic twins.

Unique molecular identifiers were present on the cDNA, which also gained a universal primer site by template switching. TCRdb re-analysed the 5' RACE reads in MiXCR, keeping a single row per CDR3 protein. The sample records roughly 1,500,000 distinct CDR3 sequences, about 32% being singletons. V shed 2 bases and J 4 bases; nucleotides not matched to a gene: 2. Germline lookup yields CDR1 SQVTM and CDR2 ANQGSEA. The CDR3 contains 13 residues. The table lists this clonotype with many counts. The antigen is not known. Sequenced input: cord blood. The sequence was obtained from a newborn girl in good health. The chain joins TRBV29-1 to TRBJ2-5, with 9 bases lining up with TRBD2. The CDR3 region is CSVEPSGVETQYF. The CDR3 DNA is TGCAGCGTTGAACCTAGCGGGGTAGAGACCCAGTACTTC.